The 3 T cell receptor beta chains below were found in one sample sequenced in a study of glioma-infiltrating T cells. Amplification of TCR alpha and beta CDR3 regions from RNA used iRepertoire nested multiplex PCR. TCRdb analysed the multiplex PCR reads with MiXCR anew, one entry per CDR3 protein. The data contain 150,000 to 200,000 distinct CDR3 sequences, about 40% of them singletons. The sequencing sample was made of glioma tissue, nonneoplastic brain tissue, or PBMCs (not recorded which). The receptors originated from a human donor with low-grade glioma or glioblastoma, undergoing nonglioma brain surgery, or in good health (not recorded which).

Concerning this clonotype: No conserved phenylalanine or tryptophan is present at the end of the CDR3, so a read error is the likely explanation. The chain employs TRBV6-5 and TRBJ2-1, with 10 bases that match TRBD2. V shed 0 bases and J 13 bases; nucleotides not matched to a gene: 18. The germline gives CDR1 MNHEY, CDR2 SVGAGI. The CDR3 consists of 18 residues. CDR3 in amino acids: CASSYSRLAGLNQETQFL. CDR3 in DNA: TGTGCCAGCAGTTACTCCAGACTAGCGGGCTTAAACCAAGAGACCCAGTTCCTC.

The table lists this clonotype with many counts. The chain recombines TRBV20-1 with TRBJ1-2; D possibly corresponds to TRBD1 (6 bases). The CDR3 loop spans 11 amino acids. Germline V gene lookup returns CDR1 DFQATT and CDR2 SNEGSKA (reference sequence). V was trimmed by 7 bases and J by 4 bases, leaving 10 bases between them. The CDR3 reads CSVQGSYGYTF. The CDR3 nucleotides read TGCAGTGTCCAGGGGTCCTATGGCTACACCTTC.

The V call is TRBV20-1, the J call TRBJ1-2, with D tentatively TRBD1 (6 bases). Trimming pared 5 bases from V and 4 bases from J, leaving 17 bases between. The CDR3 consists of 14 residues. Germline V gene sequence: CDR1 DFQATT, CDR2 SNEGSKA (reference sequence). CDR3 nucleotide sequence: TGCAGTGCTTCTAAGGGGGATGGGTCCTATGGCTACACCTTC. As protein: CSASKGDGSYGYTF.